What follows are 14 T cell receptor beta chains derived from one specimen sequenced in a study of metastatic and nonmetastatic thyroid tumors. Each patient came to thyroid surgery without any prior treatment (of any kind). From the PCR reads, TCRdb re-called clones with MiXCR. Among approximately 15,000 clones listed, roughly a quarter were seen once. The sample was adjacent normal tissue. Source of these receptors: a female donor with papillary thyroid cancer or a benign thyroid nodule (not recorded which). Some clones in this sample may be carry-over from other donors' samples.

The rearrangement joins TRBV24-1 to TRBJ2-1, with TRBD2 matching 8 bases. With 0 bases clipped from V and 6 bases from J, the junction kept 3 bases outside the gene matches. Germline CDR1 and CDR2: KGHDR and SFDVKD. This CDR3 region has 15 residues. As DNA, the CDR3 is TGTGCCACCAGTGATTTGGGGACTAGTTCCAATGAGCAGTTCTTC. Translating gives CATSDLGTSSNEQFF.

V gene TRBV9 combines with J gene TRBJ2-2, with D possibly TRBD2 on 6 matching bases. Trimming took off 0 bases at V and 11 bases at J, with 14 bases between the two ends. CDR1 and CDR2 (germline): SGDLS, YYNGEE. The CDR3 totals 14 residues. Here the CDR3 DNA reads TGTGCCAGCAGCGTAGGATGGGGGGTCGGTGAGCTGTTTTTT. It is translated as CASSVGWGVGELFF.

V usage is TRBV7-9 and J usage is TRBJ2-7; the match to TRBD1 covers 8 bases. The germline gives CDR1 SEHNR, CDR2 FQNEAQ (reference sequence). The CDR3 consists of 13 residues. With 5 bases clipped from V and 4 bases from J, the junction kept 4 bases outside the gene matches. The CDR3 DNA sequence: TGTGCCAGCAGCCCGACAGGGGATTACGAGCAGTACTTC. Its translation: CASSPTGDYEQYF.

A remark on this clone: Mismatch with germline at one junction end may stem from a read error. The CDR3: CASSLVLAGFSYEHYF. The CDR3 bases are TGTGCCAGCAGCTTGGTACTAGCGGGTTTCTCCTACGAGCATTACTTC. The chain joins TRBV5-5 to TRBJ2-7; TRBD2 matches at 9 bases. The CDR3 totals 16 residues. Germline CDR1 is SGHKS and CDR2 is YYEKEE (reference sequence).

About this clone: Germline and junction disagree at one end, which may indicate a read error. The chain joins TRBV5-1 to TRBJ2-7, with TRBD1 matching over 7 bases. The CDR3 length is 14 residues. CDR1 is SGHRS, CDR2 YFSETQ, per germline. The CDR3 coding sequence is TGCGCCAGCAGCCTAGACAGGGACCCCTACGACCAGTACTTT. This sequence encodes CASSLDRDPYDQYF.

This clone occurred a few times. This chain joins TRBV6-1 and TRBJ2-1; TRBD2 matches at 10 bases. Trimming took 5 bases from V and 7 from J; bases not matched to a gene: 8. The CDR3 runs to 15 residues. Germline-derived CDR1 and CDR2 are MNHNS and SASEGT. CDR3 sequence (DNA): TGTGCCAGCAGTATTCTAGCGGGGGCTGGGAATGAGCAGTTCTTC. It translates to CASSILAGAGNEQFF.

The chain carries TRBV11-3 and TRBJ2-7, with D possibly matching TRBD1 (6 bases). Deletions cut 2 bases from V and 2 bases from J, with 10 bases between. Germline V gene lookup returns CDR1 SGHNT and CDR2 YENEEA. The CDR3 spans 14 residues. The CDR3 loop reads CASSLRGGTYEQYF. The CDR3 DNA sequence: TGTGCCAGCAGCTTAAGAGGGGGAACCTACGAGCAGTACTTC.

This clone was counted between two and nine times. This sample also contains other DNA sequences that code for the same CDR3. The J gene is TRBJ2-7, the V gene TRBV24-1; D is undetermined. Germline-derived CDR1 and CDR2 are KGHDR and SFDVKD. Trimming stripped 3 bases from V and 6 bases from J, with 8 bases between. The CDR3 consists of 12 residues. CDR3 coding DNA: TGTGCCACCAGTGATCTGCGTGGCGAGCAGTACTTC. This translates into CATSDLRGEQYF.

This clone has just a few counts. Written as DNA, the CDR3 is TGTGCCTGGAGTGACCCTCCGCGGGTGGGCACTGAAGCTTTCTTT. This sequence encodes CAWSDPPRVGTEAFF. This chain links TRBV30 with TRBJ1-1; no definite D call. The germline V and J ends were trimmed by 1 base and 4 bases, with 16 bases remaining between them. The CDR3 spans 15 residues. The germline V gene has CDR1 GTSNPN and CDR2 SVGIG (reference sequence). The full variable domain, its missing parts supplied by reference TRBV30 and TRBJ1-1, is SQTIHQWPATLVQPVGSPLSLECTVEGTSNPNLYWYRQAAGRGLQLLFYSVGIGQISSEVPQNLSASRPQDRQFILSSKKLLLSDSGFYLCAWSDPPRVGTEAFFGQGTRLTVV.

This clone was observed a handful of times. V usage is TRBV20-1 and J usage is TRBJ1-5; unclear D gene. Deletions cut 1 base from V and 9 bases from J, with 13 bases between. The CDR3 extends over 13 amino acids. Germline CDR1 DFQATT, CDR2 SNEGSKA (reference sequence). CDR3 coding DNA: TGCAGTGCTAGAGTAGCGGGTCCGGGGCCCCAGCATTTT. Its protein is CSARVAGPGPQHF.

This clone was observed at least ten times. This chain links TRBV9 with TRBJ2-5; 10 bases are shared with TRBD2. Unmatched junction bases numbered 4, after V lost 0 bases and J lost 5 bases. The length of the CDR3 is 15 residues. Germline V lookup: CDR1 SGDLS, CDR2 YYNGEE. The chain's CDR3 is CASSVEAGGTETQYF. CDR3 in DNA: TGTGCCAGCAGCGTAGAAGCGGGAGGGACGGAGACCCAGTACTTC. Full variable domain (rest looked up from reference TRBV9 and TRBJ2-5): DSGVTQTPKHLITATGQRVTLRCSPRSGDLSVYWYQQSLDQGLQFLIQYYNGEERAKGNILERFSAQQFPDLHSELNLSSLELGDSALYFCASSVEAGGTETQYFGPGTRLLVL.

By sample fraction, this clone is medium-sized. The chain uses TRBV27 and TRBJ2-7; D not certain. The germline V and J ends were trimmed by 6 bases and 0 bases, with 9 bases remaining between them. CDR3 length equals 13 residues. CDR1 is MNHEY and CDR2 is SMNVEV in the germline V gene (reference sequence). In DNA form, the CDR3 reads TGTGCCAGCAGCTACACCACCTCCTACGAGCAGTACTTC. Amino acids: CASSYTTSYEQYF.

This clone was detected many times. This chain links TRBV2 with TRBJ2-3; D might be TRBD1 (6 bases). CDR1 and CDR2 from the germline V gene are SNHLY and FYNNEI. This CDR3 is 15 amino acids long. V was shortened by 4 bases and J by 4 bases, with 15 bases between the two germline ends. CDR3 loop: CASSGSRRTADTQYF. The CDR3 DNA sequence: TGTGCCAGCAGTGGTTCTAGACGGACAGCAGATACGCAGTATTTT. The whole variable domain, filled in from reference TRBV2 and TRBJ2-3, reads EPEVTQTPSHQVTQMGQEVILRCVPISNHLYFYWYRQILGQKVEFLVSFYNNEISEKSEIFDDQFSVERPDGSNFTLKIRSTKLEDSAMYFCASSGSRRTADTQYFGPGTRLTVL.

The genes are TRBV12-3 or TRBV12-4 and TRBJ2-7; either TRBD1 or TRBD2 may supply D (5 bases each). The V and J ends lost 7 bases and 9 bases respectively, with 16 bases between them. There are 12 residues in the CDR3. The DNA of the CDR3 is TGTGCCAGCACCCGAGGGGCCCAAGTGCAGTACTTC. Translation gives CASTRGAQVQYF.